This T cell receptor (beta chain) was identified during a study of cytomegalovirus exposure and HLA in healthy donors. The CDR3 has 14 amino acids. Trimming removed 6 bases at V and 2 bases at J, with 14 bases between. CDR1 is MDHEN, CDR2 SYDVKM, per germline. Primers for the PCR totalled 60 Vbeta and 13 Jbeta. Sequencing was performed with immunoSEQ multiplex PCR; in TCRdb, only in-frame clones are kept and a portion is missing. The clone table shows 160,000 or so clones, with the ten largest holding under 2.5%. The rearrangement links TRBV28 to TRBJ2-7; D gene unclear. Material: PBMCs. The sequence was obtained from a man aged 25-45 years in good health and CMV-seronegative. The CDR3: CASRSGSRPYEQYF. CDR3 bases: TGTGCCAGCAGATCAGGCAGCCGACCCTACGAGCAGTACTTC.